The 19 T cell receptor beta chains below come from one sample, sequenced in a study of cytomegalovirus exposure and HLA in healthy donors. The PCR contained 60 Vbeta and 13 Jbeta primers. Using immunoSEQ multiplex PCR, the repertoire was profiled, and TCRdb retains in-frame clones only, with some absent. The sample yields 100,000 to 150,000 clones, about 80% seen once. Sequencing was carried out using PBMCs. The receptors shown here come from a man aged 30-40 years in good health and CMV-seronegative.

This clone appeared once. The chain recombines TRBV9 with TRBJ1-2, with D hard to call. Trimming removed 3 bases from V and 2 bases from J, with 14 bases in between. CDR3 length equals 15 residues. Germline V gives CDR1 SGDLS, CDR2 YYNGEE. The CDR3 DNA is TGTGCCAGCAGCGGTAGTTCGCGCGGGAACTATGGCTACACCTTC. It yields the protein CASSGSSRGNYGYTF.

The V call is TRBV7-3, the J call TRBJ2-1; 15 bases map to TRBD2. The CDR3 consists of 15 residues. Germline CDR1 is SGHTA and CDR2 is FQGTGA. With V trimmed by 4 bases and J by 10 bases, 5 bases remained unmatched. The CDR3 protein is CASSSGLAGGVEQFF. CDR3 coding DNA: TGTGCCAGCAGCTCAGGACTAGCGGGAGGGGTCGAGCAGTTCTTC.

The V call is TRBV5-6, the J call TRBJ2-5; 7 positions agree with TRBD1. The J segment lost 4 bases and the V segment lost 7 bases, leaving 10 bases of the junction unmatched. The CDR3 contains 14 residues. Germline V gene data show CDR1 as SGHDT and CDR2 as YYEEEE. The CDR3 is CASDGGRGRETQYF. The DNA of the CDR3 is TGTGCCAGCGATGGGGGCAGGGGGAGAGAGACCCAGTACTTC.

This chain uses TRBV13 with TRBJ2-1; 8 nucleotides align to TRBD2. Trimming cost V 6 bases and J 1 base; bases outside gene matches: 26. The CDR3 is made up of 22 amino acids. CDR1 and CDR2 from the germline V gene are PRHDT and FYEKMQ (reference sequence). CDR3 nucleotides: TGTGCCAGCAGGCCTGGGGGAGGATGGGTTGCGGGAGGACTCCAATCCTACAATGAGCAGTTCTTC. Encoded protein: CASRPGGGWVAGGLQSYNEQFF.

In DNA, the CDR3 is TGTGCCAGCAGCTTAGTCTCGGGAGATACGCAGTATTTT. This gives the protein CASSLVSGDTQYF. The chain is built from TRBV7-2 and TRBJ2-3; D gene ambiguous. The CDR3 extends over 13 amino acids. V lost 1 base, J lost 5 bases, and 7 bases lay in between. Germline CDR1 is SGHTA and CDR2 is FQGNSA.

The chain carries TRBV6-5 and TRBJ2-5; the D gene is possibly TRBD2 (5 bases). CDR3 length: 15 residues. Per germline, CDR1 MNHEY and CDR2 SVGAGI. V shed 5 bases and J shed 2 bases, with 15 bases lying between them. In DNA, the CDR3 is TGTGCCAGCAGTAACCCCGGACTGACTCAAGAGACCCAGTACTTC. As protein: CASSNPGLTQETQYF.

J is TRBJ1-2 and V is TRBV7-8, with 7 bases fitting TRBD1. With 4 bases clipped from V and 4 bases from J, the junction kept 12 bases outside the gene matches. Germline-derived CDR1 and CDR2 are SGHVS and FQNEAQ. This CDR3 has 16 amino acids. As DNA, the CDR3 is TGTGCCAGCAGCTCGCGGACAGGAGAAGGAGGCTATGGCTACACCTTC. It translates to CASSSRTGEGGYGYTF.

The rearrangement joins TRBV9 to TRBJ2-6; 10 bases fit TRBD2. The CDR3 consists of 19 residues. The J segment lost 1 base and the V segment lost 0 bases, leaving 7 bases of the junction unmatched. Germline V lookup: CDR1 SGDLS, CDR2 YYNGEE. CDR3 sequence reads: CASSVGASGSISGANVLTF. CDR3 DNA: TGTGCCAGCAGCGTAGGGGCTAGCGGGAGTATATCTGGGGCCAACGTCCTGACTTTC.

The chain joins TRBV14 to TRBJ2-7; D unresolved. The V end lost 1 base, the J end lost 3 bases, and 4 bases lay between the germline ends. The CDR3 contains 12 residues. The germline gives CDR1 SGHDN, CDR2 FVKESK. The CDR3 DNA follows: TGTGCCAGCAGCCAAGGTCTCTACGAGCAGTACTTC. This translates into CASSQGLYEQYF.

The CDR3 reads CASSLYRETIYEQYF. The DNA for the CDR3 is TGTGCCAGCAGCCTTTACAGGGAAACCATCTACGAGCAGTACTTC. The chain carries TRBV6-6 and TRBJ2-7; D is possibly TRBD1 (6 bases). Germline lookup yields CDR1 MNHNY and CDR2 SVGAGI (reference sequence). The CDR3 is 15 amino acids. V gave up 6 bases and J gave up 3 bases, with 18 bases separating them.

The rearrangement joins TRBV11-1 to TRBJ2-1, with 10 bases that match TRBD2. V gave up 5 bases and J gave up 2 bases; unmatched junction bases: 6. From germline, CDR1 is SGHAT and CDR2 FQDESV (reference sequence). This CDR3 is 16 amino acids long. CDR3 in DNA: TGTGCCAGCAGCGACCCTAGCGGGAGTACCTACAATGAGCAGTTCTTC. This translates into CASSDPSGSTYNEQFF.

This clone was seen more than once but under ten times. The V and J genes are TRBV5-1 and TRBJ2-2; TRBD2 matches at 9 bases. V was pared by 7 bases and J by 7 bases, with 8 bases of the junction left unmatched. The CDR3 has 14 residues. Per the germline V gene, CDR1 is SGHRS and CDR2 is YFSETQ. The CDR3 is CASGKTSGGGELFF. The DNA of the CDR3 is TGCGCCAGCGGGAAGACTAGCGGAGGCGGGGAGCTGTTTTTT.

This chain links TRBV25-1 with TRBJ1-2; TRBD1 matches 8 bases. This CDR3 spans 12 amino acids. Looked up from germline, CDR1 is MGHDK and CDR2 is SYGVNS. V lost 6 bases to trimming and J lost 6 bases; unmatched junction nucleotides: 3. CDR3 nucleotide sequence: TGTGCCAGCAGCAGACAGGGGAATGGCTACACCTTC. The encoded protein is CASSRQGNGYTF.

V usage is TRBV4-1 and J usage is TRBJ1-6; a weak D match, TRBD1 (5 bases). Looked up from germline, CDR1 is MGHRA and CDR2 is YSYEKL. Between the trimmed V and J ends, which lost 1 base and 5 bases, there was a span of 18 bases. CDR3 length equals 18 residues. CDR3 region: CASSQVGADSGDNSPLHF. CDR3 DNA: TGCGCCAGCAGCCAAGTCGGCGCGGACTCGGGGGATAATTCACCCCTCCACTTT.

The genes are TRBV6-1 and TRBJ1-3; 8 nucleotides match TRBD1. This CDR3 region has 17 residues. CDR1 MNHNS and CDR2 SASEGT come from the germline V gene. V shed 1 base and J 7 bases; nucleotides not matched to a gene: 12. This CDR3 is CASSEVDRAHGRNTIYF. CDR3 DNA: TGTGCCAGCAGTGAAGTGGACAGGGCTCATGGCCGGAACACCATATATTTT.

The chain joins TRBV5-1 to TRBJ2-7, with 8 nucleotides matching TRBD2. With 5 bases clipped from V and 2 bases from J, the junction kept 9 bases outside the gene matches. Germline loops: CDR1 SGHRS, CDR2 YFSETQ. The CDR3 length is 15 residues. CDR3 bases: TGCGCCAGCAGTGGCGGGGGGACGATAGCCTACGAGCAGTACTTC. Its translation is CASSGGGTIAYEQYF.

The chain carries TRBV28 and TRBJ1-5; no firm D call. The CDR3 has 12 residues. The germline V and J ends were trimmed by 4 bases and 3 bases, with 4 bases remaining between them. Germline CDR1 reads MDHEN; CDR2 reads SYDVKM. The CDR3 nucleotides are TGTGCCAGCAGTTACTTCAATCAGCCCCAGCATTTT. Translation: CASSYFNQPQHF.

The CDR3 coding sequence is TGTGCCAGCAGCTCCCCTAGCGGGAGGTTGTTCTTC. Encoded protein: CASSSPSGRLFF. The chain employs TRBV7-9 and TRBJ2-1; 11 positions match TRBD2. The CDR3 is made up of 12 amino acids. Germline CDR1 and CDR2: SEHNR and FQNEAQ (reference sequence). J lost 15 bases, V lost 4 bases, and 5 bases had no gene match.

In this sample, this clone turned up a few times. At the DNA level, this CDR3 is encoded by other sequences in the same sample as well. The J gene is TRBJ2-7, the V gene TRBV10-3; weak D call: TRBD2 (5 bases). CDR1 ENHRY and CDR2 SYGVKD come from the germline V gene. V dropped 0 bases and J dropped 7 bases, with 10 bases sitting between them. The CDR3 spans 13 residues. The CDR3 here is CAISESDRGEQYF. CDR3 coding DNA: TGTGCCATCAGTGAGTCGGACCGGGGAGAGCAGTACTTC.